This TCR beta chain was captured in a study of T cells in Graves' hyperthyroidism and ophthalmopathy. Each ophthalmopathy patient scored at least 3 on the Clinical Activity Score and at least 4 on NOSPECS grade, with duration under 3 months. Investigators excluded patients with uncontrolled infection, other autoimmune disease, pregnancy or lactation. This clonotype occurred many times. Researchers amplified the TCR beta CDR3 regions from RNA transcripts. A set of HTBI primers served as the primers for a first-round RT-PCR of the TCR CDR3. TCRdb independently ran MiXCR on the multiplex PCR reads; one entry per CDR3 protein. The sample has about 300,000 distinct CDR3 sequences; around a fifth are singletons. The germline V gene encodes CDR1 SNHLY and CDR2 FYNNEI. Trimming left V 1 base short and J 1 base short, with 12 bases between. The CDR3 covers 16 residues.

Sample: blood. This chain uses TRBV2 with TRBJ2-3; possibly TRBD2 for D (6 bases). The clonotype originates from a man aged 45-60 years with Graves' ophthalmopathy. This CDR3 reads CASSEGRRAGTDTQYF. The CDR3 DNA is TGTGCCAGCAGTGAAGGGAGGAGGGCCGGCACAGATACGCAGTATTTT.